Below, 10 T cell receptor beta chains from the same sample are listed, as sequenced in a study of monozygotic twins with inflammatory bowel disease. With the 5' RACE reads reprocessed, TCRdb shows one record per CDR3 protein and no DNA. The repertoire table contains around 190,000 distinct CDR3 sequences. The sample comprised blood. All receptors derive from a human donor with ulcerative colitis or Crohn's disease, or a healthy co-twin of an affected twin (not recorded which).

This sequence joins TRBV29-1 and TRBJ1-2; with no DNA, the TCRdb D assignment of TRBD1 cannot be verified. Germline loops: CDR1 SQVTM, CDR2 ANQGSEA. The CDR3 totals 14 residues. CDR3 protein: CSVEVSGTGADYTF.

Here the CDR3 reads CSARTGARDEAFF. This chain connects TRBV20-1 to TRBJ1-1; TCRdb calls TRBD1, which cannot be checked without DNA. The CDR3 is 13 amino acids. CDR1 is DFQATT and CDR2 is SNEGSKA in the germline V gene (reference sequence).

The chain links TRBV18 to TRBJ1-1; TCRdb outputs TRBD1, but without DNA this stays unchecked. There are 16 residues in the CDR3. Germline-derived CDR1 and CDR2 are KGHSH and LQKENI. CDR3 protein: CASSSGTGGANTEAFF.

The rearrangement uses TRBV2 and TRBJ2-5. Looked up from germline, CDR1 is SNHLY and CDR2 is FYNNEI. This CDR3 has 16 amino acids. CDR3 residues: CASSERWTEFRETQYF. Supplemented by reference TRBV2 and TRBJ2-5, the full variable domain reads EPEVTQTPSHQVTQMGQEVILRCVPISNHLYFYWYRQILGQKVEFLVSFYNNEISEKSEIFDDQFSVERPDGSNFTLKIRSTKLEDSAMYFCASSERWTEFRETQYFGPGTRLLVL.

The chain recombines TRBV20-1 with TRBJ1-1; as DNA is missing, the TRBD1 call by TCRdb cannot be tested. The CDR3 runs 14 residues. Germline loops: CDR1 DFQATT, CDR2 SNEGSKA (reference sequence). The CDR3 sequence is CSASWTGGHTEAFF.

This rearrangement joins TRBV18 to TRBJ2-5; the TRBD2 assignment by TCRdb is unverifiable without DNA. The germline CDR1 and CDR2 sequences are KGHSH and LQKENI. CDR3 size: 13 residues. The chain's CDR3 is CASSRGNAETQYF.

The V and J genes are TRBV5-6 and TRBJ1-6. The length of the CDR3 is 12 residues. Germline V gene sequence: CDR1 SGHDT, CDR2 YYEEEE. CDR3 sequence: CASSRPDSPLHF.

The genes are TRBV12-3 or TRBV12-4 and TRBJ1-2; as DNA is missing, the TRBD1 call by TCRdb cannot be tested. The CDR3 runs 12 residues. The CDR3: CASSRQSYGYTF.

The V and J genes are TRBV3-1 and TRBJ2-7; absent DNA, TCRdb's TRBD1 call cannot be checked. CDR1 LGHDT and CDR2 YNNKEL come from the germline V gene (reference sequence). This CDR3 is built from 14 residues. The CDR3 sequence is CASSQQGASYEQYF.

The gene calls are TRBV11-2 and TRBJ2-1; TCRdb's D call, TRBD1, is unchecked because there is no DNA. Per germline, CDR1 SGHAT and CDR2 FQNNGV. The CDR3 consists of 16 residues. The CDR3 reads CASSRGQGNYYNEQFF.